One TCR beta chain is described in this entry. The target antigen is unknown. Generated by immunoSEQ multiplex PCR, the TCRdb table keeps only in-frame clones and is missing some. The sample includes hundreds of thousands of clones, 85% to 95% of them seen just once. Naive CD8 populations comprised CD45RO-negative cells positively selected for CCR7, excluding terminally differentiated effector memory CD45RA+ cells. This sample stems from a study of shared clonotypes between healthy human individuals. Across the study: Donors had three CD4 naive, three CD4 memory, two CD8 naive and one CD8 memory plate apiece. The study's findings and limits: Generation of non-shared clonotypes was less probable than generation of clonotypes shared by all four donors. Despite large depth, sorted-subset datasets appeared incompletely sequenced.

What was sequenced was naive CD8+ T cells sorted from blood. The sequence was collected from a man in his thirties or forties in good health.

The CDR3 sequence: CASLGGQGTGELFF. CDR3 DNA sequence: TGTGCCAGCCTCGGGGGACAGGGGACCGGGGAGCTGTTTTTT. The V call is TRBV11-2, the J call TRBJ2-2, with 10 bases matching TRBD1. This CDR3 has 14 amino acids. Germline CDR1 reads SGHAT; CDR2 reads FQNNGV. The V and J ends lost 8 bases and 5 bases, in that order; junction bases with no gene match: 5.